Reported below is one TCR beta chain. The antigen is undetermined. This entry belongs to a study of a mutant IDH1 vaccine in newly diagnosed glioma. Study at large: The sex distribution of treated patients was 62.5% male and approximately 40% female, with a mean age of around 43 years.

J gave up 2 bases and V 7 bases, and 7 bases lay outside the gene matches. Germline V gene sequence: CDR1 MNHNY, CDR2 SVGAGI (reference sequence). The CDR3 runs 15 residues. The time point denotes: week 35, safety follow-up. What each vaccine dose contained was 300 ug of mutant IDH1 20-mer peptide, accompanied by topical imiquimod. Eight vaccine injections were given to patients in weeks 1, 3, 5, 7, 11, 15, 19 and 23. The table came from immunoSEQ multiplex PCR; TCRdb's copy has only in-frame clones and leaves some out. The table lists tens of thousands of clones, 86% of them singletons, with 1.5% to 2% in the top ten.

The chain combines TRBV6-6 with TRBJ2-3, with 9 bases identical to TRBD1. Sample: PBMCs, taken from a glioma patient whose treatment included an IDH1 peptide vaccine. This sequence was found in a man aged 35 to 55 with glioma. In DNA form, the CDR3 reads TGTGCCAGCACCCGGGACAGGGACTACACAGATACGCAGTATTTT. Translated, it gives CASTRDRDYTDTQYF.